Listed below are T cell receptor beta chains from one sample, sequenced in a study of blood T cell repertoires in COVID-19. Profiling relied on immunoSEQ multiplex PCR, and the TCRdb table lists in-frame clones only, not all of them. The sample lists around 260,000 clones, approximately 90% occurring once. The sequenced sample was peripheral blood. The receptors shown here come from a man aged 18 to 29 with active or convalescent COVID-19. Each CDR3 is given with its conserved first and last residue. Fields, in order: CDR3 length, D gene, J gene, clone size, V gene, CDR3 protein, CDR3 DNA. D genes are given only for firm matches. Expanded clones are given a class, and other clones once, few, many or no size at all.

13,.,TRBJ2-2,once,TRBV29-1,CSVWTGRAGELFF,TGCAGCGTTTGGACAGGGAGGGCCGGGGAGCTGTTTTTT
16,TRBD1,TRBJ1-3,.,TRBV3-1/TRBV3-2,CASSRTTGGAGNTIYF,TGTGCCAGCAGCCGTACGACAGGGGGAGCTGGAAACACCATATATTTT
16,.,TRBJ1-1,.,TRBV7-9,CASSLVHLVVNTEAFF,TGTGCCAGCAGCTTAGTACACCTAGTGGTGAACACTGAAGCTTTCTTT
14,TRBD1,TRBJ2-1,once,TRBV7-3,CASSPGTGPDEQFF,TGTGCCAGCAGCCCTGGGACAGGTCCGGATGAGCAGTTCTTC
16,.,TRBJ2-2,.,TRBV4-1,CASTYTDLVSSGELFF,TGCGCCAGCACCTACACAGATTTGGTTTCGTCCGGGGAGCTGTTTTTT
12,TRBD1,TRBJ1-2,.,TRBV3-1/TRBV3-2,CASSYTGGNYTF,TGTGCCAGCAGCTACACAGGGGGGAACTACACCTTC
14,TRBD1,TRBJ2-5,.,TRBV7-2,CASSLRQGQETQYF,TGTGCCAGCAGCTTACGACAGGGGCAAGAGACCCAGTACTTC
15,.,TRBJ1-5,.,TRBV6-6,CASSRTSTGDQPQHF,TGTGCCAGCAGTCGAACTTCGACAGGAGATCAGCCCCAGCATTTT
16,.,TRBJ1-5,.,TRBV6-2/TRBV6-3,CASSYGQGWSNQPQHF,TGTGCCAGCAGTTACGGGCAGGGGTGGAGTAATCAGCCCCAGCATTTT
15,.,TRBJ1-5,.,TRBV5-8,CASSSTTYSNQPQHF,TGTGCCAGCAGCTCGACAACTTATAGCAATCAGCCCCAGCATTTT
17,TRBD1,TRBJ1-5,.,TRBV19,CASSRGGQSYSNQPQHF,TGTGCCAGTAGCAGAGGGGGACAGAGTTATAGCAATCAGCCCCAGCATTTT
15,.,TRBJ1-5,.,TRBV7-2,CASSLGQYGNQPQHF,TGTGCCAGCAGCTTAGGACAGTACGGTAATCAGCCCCAGCATTTT
13,.,TRBJ1-2,.,TRBV9,CASSVTREGGYTF,TGTGCCAGCAGCGTAACCAGGGAGGGCGGCTACACCTTC
14,TRBD1,TRBJ1-2,.,TRBV27,CASSFTGQYQGYTF,TGTGCCAGCAGTTTTACGGGACAGTATCAAGGCTACACCTTC
14,.,TRBJ2-5,.,TRBV4-1,CASSQEDGGETQYF,TGCGCCAGCAGCCAAGAGGACGGAGGGGAGACCCAGTACTTC